The source of this T cell receptor beta chain is a study of cytomegalovirus exposure and HLA in healthy donors. As regards this clone: What it binds is not known.

Primers for the PCR totalled 60 Vbeta and 13 Jbeta. The authors' processing: About 11 million of tens of millions of unique TCR beta chains were shared, per a later count. Clones were sequenced by immunoSEQ multiplex PCR, and TCRdb holds only the in-frame ones, with some missing. The V and J calls and clone size are taken from that table; D and trimming were inferred from the DNA. Among about 200,000 clones listed, around 78% were seen once. Whole-study results and caveats: Accurate prediction of most subjects' HLA-A and HLA-B alleles from TCR beta sequences was reported.

Sequenced sample: PBMCs. The clonotype was recovered from a man between 25 and 39 years old in good health and CMV-seronegative.

CDR3 coding DNA: TGTGCCAGCAGCTTAGTCAACCTACAGGGTAGAAGCCCTGGAAACACCATATATTTT. Residues: CASSLVNLQGRSPGNTIYF. The chain has TRBV7-2 and TRBJ1-3; tentative D call: TRBD1 (6 bases). From germline, CDR1 is SGHTA and CDR2 FQGNSA. The CDR3 is 19 amino acids. Trimming pared 1 base from V and 2 bases from J, leaving 21 bases between.